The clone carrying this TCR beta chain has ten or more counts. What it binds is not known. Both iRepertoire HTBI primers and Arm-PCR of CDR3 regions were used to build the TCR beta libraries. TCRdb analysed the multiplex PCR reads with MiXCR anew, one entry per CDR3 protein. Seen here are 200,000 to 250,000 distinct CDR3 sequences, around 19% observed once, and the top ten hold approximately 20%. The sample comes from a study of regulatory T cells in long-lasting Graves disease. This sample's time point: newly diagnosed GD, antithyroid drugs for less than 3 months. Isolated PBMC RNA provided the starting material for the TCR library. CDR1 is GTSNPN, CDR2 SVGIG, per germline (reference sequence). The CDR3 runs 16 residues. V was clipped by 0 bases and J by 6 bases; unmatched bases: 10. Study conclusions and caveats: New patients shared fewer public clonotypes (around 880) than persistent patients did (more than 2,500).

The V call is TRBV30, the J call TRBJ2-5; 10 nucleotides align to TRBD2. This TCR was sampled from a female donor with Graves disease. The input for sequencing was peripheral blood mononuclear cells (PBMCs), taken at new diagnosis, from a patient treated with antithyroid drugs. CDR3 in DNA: TGTGCCTGGAGTGTTTTTTCTAGCGGGAGTGGGAAGACCCAGTACTTC. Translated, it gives CAWSVFSSGSGKTQYF. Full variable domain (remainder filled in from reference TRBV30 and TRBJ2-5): SQTIHQWPATLVQPVGSPLSLECTVEGTSNPNLYWYRQAAGRGLQLLFYSVGIGQISSEVPQNLSASRPQDRQFILSSKKLLLSDSGFYLCAWSVFSSGSGKTQYFGPGTRLLVL.